A selection of T cell receptor beta chains follows, all from one sample in a study of OX40 agonist ivuxolimab in advanced cancers. Clones were sequenced by immunoSEQ multiplex PCR, and TCRdb holds only the in-frame ones, with some missing. This table has 80,000 to 95,000 clones, 75% to 95% appearing once. Sequencing was performed on CD4+ or CD8+ T cells sorted from blood, taken in a trial of the OX40 agonist ivuxolimab. The receptors stem from an adult with an advanced solid tumor such as melanoma, head and neck, liver or kidney cancer. CDR3s include the opening cysteine and the closing phenylalanine or tryptophan. The D gene is left open where the match is weak. Size is omitted from some rows. Given values are once, few, many or a class for expanded clones.

D,V,size,J,CDR3,DNA
-,TRBV7-9,-,TRBJ1-3,CASSSMDSPSGNTIYF,TGTGCCAGCAGCTCGATGGACAGTCCCTCAGGAAACACCATATATTTT
-,TRBV11-2,-,TRBJ2-7,CASSPARGLEQYF,TGTGCCAGCAGCCCGGCCCGAGGGCTTGAGCAGTACTTC
-,TRBV4-1,-,TRBJ2-7,CASSPETFTYEQYF,TGCGCCAGCAGCCCGGAGACTTTTACCTACGAGCAGTACTTC
TRBD2,TRBV5-1,-,TRBJ2-2,CASSLGLAGGNPGELFF,TGCGCCAGCAGCTTAGGCCTAGCGGGAGGTAACCCCGGGGAGCTGTTTTTT
-,TRBV30,-,TRBJ2-7,CAWSAPQGGPYEQYF,TGTGCCTGGAGTGCCCCACAGGGAGGGCCTTACGAGCAGTACTTC
-,TRBV6-6,-,TRBJ2-2,CASRPGGANTGELFF,TGTGCCAGCAGACCGGGCGGAGCCAACACCGGGGAGCTGTTTTTT
-,TRBV30,once,TRBJ2-1,CAYSAYNEQFF,TGTGCCTATTCCGCCTACAATGAGCAGTTCTTC
-,TRBV10-2,-,TRBJ2-7,CASSESKELPLEQYF,TGCGCCAGCAGTGAGTCAAAAGAGCTCCCCCTCGAGCAGTACTTC
TRBD1,TRBV30,-,TRBJ1-1,CAWSKDRARPEAFF,TGTGCCTGGAGTAAAGACAGGGCCCGCCCTGAAGCTTTCTTT
TRBD2,TRBV4-1,-,TRBJ2-7,CASSRTSSGSYEQYF,TGCGCCAGCAGCCGGACTTCTAGCGGTTCCTACGAGCAGTACTTC
TRBD1,TRBV18,-,TRBJ2-7,CASSPPTGVYEQYF,TGTGCCAGCTCACCACCAACAGGGGTGTACGAGCAGTACTTC
-,TRBV7-9,-,TRBJ2-3,CASSLLLGFPQYF,TGTGCCAGCAGCTTGCTCCTGGGGTTTCCGCAGTATTTT
-,TRBV9,-,TRBJ2-1,CASSVVSSASNEQFF,TGTGCCAGCAGCGTGGTAAGTTCAGCGTCCAATGAGCAGTTCTTC
TRBD2,TRBV19,-,TRBJ2-2,CASRQRAGTNTGELFF,TGTGCCAGTAGACAGAGAGCGGGGACGAACACCGGGGAGCTGTTTTTT
-,TRBV2,-,TRBJ2-2,CASSEAPLGTGELFF,TGTGCCAGCAGTGAAGCGCCGCTAGGAACCGGGGAGCTGTTTTTT
TRBD1,TRBV19,-,TRBJ2-7,CASSIAPNPGTAYEQYF,TGTGCCAGTAGTATAGCCCCAAACCCCGGGACAGCTTACGAGCAGTACTTC
-,TRBV19,-,TRBJ1-1,CASSLGEGNTEAFF,TGTGCCAGTAGTCTCGGAGAAGGCAACACTGAAGCTTTCTTT
TRBD1,TRBV5-1,-,TRBJ2-5,CASSPGQGETQYF,TGCGCCAGCAGCCCAGGACAGGGGGAGACCCAGTACTTC
TRBD2,TRBV27,-,TRBJ2-7,CASSLVLAGPYEQYF,TGTGCCAGCAGTTTGGTCCTAGCGGGCCCCTACGAGCAGTACTTC
-,TRBV11-3,-,TRBJ2-5,CASSLAQGRMETQYF,TGTGCCAGCAGCTTAGCGCAGGGACGAATGGAGACCCAGTACTTC
-,TRBV18,-,TRBJ2-1,CASSQTGNEQFF,TGTGCCAGCTCGCAGACAGGAAATGAGCAGTTCTTC
-,TRBV29-1,-,TRBJ2-1,CSVEDPGLSIDYNEQFF,TGCAGCGTTGAAGATCCGGGACTTTCGATAGATTACAATGAGCAGTTCTTC
-,TRBV19,-,TRBJ1-5,CASSKLWTPDNQPQHF,TGTGCCAGTAGTAAGCTATGGACGCCTGACAATCAGCCCCAGCATTTT
-,TRBV5-1,-,TRBJ2-7,CASSLNAGTHEQYF,TGCGCCAGCAGCTTGAATGCGGGCACCCACGAGCAGTACTTC
-,TRBV9,-,TRBJ2-2,CASSVGTGELFF,TGTGCCAGCAGCGTGGGAACCGGGGAGCTGTTTTTT
-,TRBV30,-,TRBJ2-7,CAWSPGAQYEQYF,TGTGCCTGGAGCCCAGGGGCACAATACGAGCAGTACTTC
-,TRBV27,-,TRBJ2-7,CASSLQPTASYEQYF,TGTGCCAGCAGTTTACAGCCCACAGCCTCCTACGAGCAGTACTTC
TRBD1,TRBV14,few,TRBJ2-3,CASSQGDRGFPDTQYF,TGTGCCAGCAGCCAAGGGGACAGGGGGTTCCCAGATACGCAGTATTTT
-,TRBV27,-,TRBJ2-7,CASRVSPSPTGVEQYF,TGTGCCAGCAGGGTTTCGCCCTCTCCTACGGGGGTGGAGCAGTACTTC
-,TRBV11-2,-,TRBJ1-2,CASSLDITHLKGYTF,TGTGCCAGCAGCTTAGATATTACCCACCTAAAGGGCTACACCTTC
-,TRBV4-1,-,TRBJ1-5,CASSPQDTEGNQPQHF,TGCGCCAGCAGCCCGCAGGATACGGAGGGCAATCAGCCCCAGCATTTT
TRBD1,TRBV6-1,-,TRBJ2-3,CASSGGTGYTDTQYF,TGTGCCAGCAGTGGCGGGACAGGGTACACAGATACGCAGTATTTT
TRBD1,TRBV7-8,-,TRBJ2-7,CASSLPGPPTGDEQYF,TGTGCCAGCAGCCTCCCGGGACCTCCGACAGGGGACGAGCAGTACTTC
-,TRBV2,-,TRBJ1-2,CAGRTRGALESYTF,TGTGCCGGACGTACACGGGGGGCCCTCGAGAGCTACACCTTC
-,TRBV7-9,-,TRBJ2-1,CASSDEQFF,TGTGCCAGCTCGGATGAGCAGTTCTTC
-,TRBV7-9,-,TRBJ1-4,CASSPTVGGLGEKLFF,TGTGCCAGCAGCCCGACAGTTGGAGGCCTTGGTGAAAAACTGTTTTTT
-,TRBV7-2,-,TRBJ2-1,CASSLDSGPAGGQFF,TGTGCCAGCAGCTTAGACTCAGGGCCGGCGGGTGGGCAGTTCTTC
TRBD2,TRBV19,-,TRBJ2-5,CASSIGRGASETQYF,TGTGCCAGTAGTATCGGGAGGGGGGCATCCGAGACCCAGTACTTC
-,TRBV19,-,TRBJ2-7,CASSIDAGAEQYF,TGTGCCAGTAGTATAGATGCCGGGGCCGAGCAGTACTTC
TRBD1,TRBV13,-,TRBJ2-7,CASSWETGGGGTEQYF,TGTGCCAGCAGCTGGGAGACAGGGGGCGGGGGGACCGAGCAGTACTTC
TRBD2,TRBV7-2,-,TRBJ2-1,CASSPNTAGRVKFF,TGTGCCAGCAGCCCCAACACCGCCGGGAGGGTTAAGTTCTTC
TRBD2,TRBV19,-,TRBJ2-7,CASSGGAGGAYEQYF,TGTGCCTCCTCGGGAGGGGCGGGAGGGGCCTACGAGCAGTACTTC
-,TRBV19,-,TRBJ2-7,CASSSSGYEQYF,TGTGCCAGTAGCTCATCAGGCTACGAGCAGTACTTC
TRBD1,TRBV4-1,-,TRBJ2-7,CASSQDQWDSAYEQYF,TGCGCCAGCAGCCAAGATCAATGGGACAGTGCCTACGAGCAGTACTTC
-,TRBV11-3,once,TRBJ2-5,CASSRPGERGETQYF,TGTGCCAGCAGCCGCCCAGGGGAGAGGGGAGAGACCCAGTACTTC
-,TRBV27,-,TRBJ2-7,CASSRRGFYEQYF,TGTGCCAGCAGTCGGAGGGGTTTCTACGAGCAGTACTTC